These T cell receptor beta chains were read from a single sample in a study of T-cell memory formation after mild COVID-19. TCRdb reprocessed the 5' RACE reads via MiXCR and lists one record per CDR3 protein. There are around 450,000 distinct CDR3 sequences in the sample; 20% to 30% occur only once, and roughly 8.9% lies in the top ten. Source material: PBMCs or a T cell subset sorted from them (not recorded which). These receptors were collected from an adult woman who had mild COVID-19 (a few samples of this study predate the infection). Cell type and time point are not known. Both conserved end residues are part of each CDR3. A D gene is named only where the DNA matches it firmly. Rows may omit the clone size; those that give it use once, few, many or a size class.

abundance: few; v_gene: TRBV24-1; d_gene: TRBD2; j_gene: TRBJ2-1; CDR3nt: TGTGCCACCAGTGACCCTTCTAGCGGGAGCAGGTGGAATGAGCAGTTCTTC; CDR3aa: CATSDPSSGSRWNEQFF
abundance: few; v_gene: TRBV12-5; d_gene: NA; j_gene: TRBJ2-5; CDR3nt: TGTGCTAGTGGTACACCAGGGTTCTCCCAAGAGACCCAGTACTTC; CDR3aa: CASGTPGFSQETQYF
abundance: NA; v_gene: TRBV24-1; d_gene: NA; j_gene: TRBJ2-3; CDR3nt: TGTGCCACCAGTGATTACTACGGGGATACGCAGTATTTT; CDR3aa: CATSDYYGDTQYF
abundance: few; v_gene: TRBV25-1; d_gene: NA; j_gene: TRBJ2-3; CDR3nt: TGTGCCGCCGGGACGGCAACTAGCACAGATACGCAGTATTTT; CDR3aa: CAAGTATSTDTQYF
abundance: few; v_gene: TRBV6-2/TRBV6-3; d_gene: TRBD1; j_gene: TRBJ1-5; CDR3nt: TGTGCCAGCAGTTTCACAGGGGGCAGGCAGCCCCAGCATTTT; CDR3aa: CASSFTGGRQPQHF
abundance: NA; v_gene: TRBV12-3/TRBV12-4; d_gene: NA; j_gene: TRBJ1-1; CDR3nt: TGTGCCAGCAGTTGGAAGGGTGACACTGAAGCTTTCTTT; CDR3aa: CASSWKGDTEAFF
abundance: many; v_gene: TRBV6-1; d_gene: NA; j_gene: TRBJ2-6; CDR3nt: TGTGCCAGCAGTGAAGACGGAGCCTCTGGGGCCAACGTCCTGACTTTC; CDR3aa: CASSEDGASGANVLTF
abundance: NA; v_gene: TRBV4-3; d_gene: NA; j_gene: TRBJ2-4; CDR3nt: TGCGCCAGCAGCCAAGATGGTGCAGGCGGTCTAGCCAAAAACATTCAGTACTTC; CDR3aa: CASSQDGAGGLAKNIQYF
abundance: NA; v_gene: TRBV7-9; d_gene: TRBD1; j_gene: TRBJ2-1; CDR3nt: TGTGCCAGCAGCTCGGCCGACAGGGGGTTGCTGTTCTTC; CDR3aa: CASSSADRGLLFF
abundance: few; v_gene: TRBV3-1; d_gene: NA; j_gene: TRBJ2-1; CDR3nt: TGTGCCAGCAGCCATGACAGGTATGAGCAGTTCTTC; CDR3aa: CASSHDRYEQFF
abundance: NA; v_gene: TRBV5-1; d_gene: TRBD1; j_gene: TRBJ2-7; CDR3nt: TGCGCCAGCAGAAATCGACCGGGACAGGCGCCCTACGAGCAGTACTTC; CDR3aa: CASRNRPGQAPYEQYF